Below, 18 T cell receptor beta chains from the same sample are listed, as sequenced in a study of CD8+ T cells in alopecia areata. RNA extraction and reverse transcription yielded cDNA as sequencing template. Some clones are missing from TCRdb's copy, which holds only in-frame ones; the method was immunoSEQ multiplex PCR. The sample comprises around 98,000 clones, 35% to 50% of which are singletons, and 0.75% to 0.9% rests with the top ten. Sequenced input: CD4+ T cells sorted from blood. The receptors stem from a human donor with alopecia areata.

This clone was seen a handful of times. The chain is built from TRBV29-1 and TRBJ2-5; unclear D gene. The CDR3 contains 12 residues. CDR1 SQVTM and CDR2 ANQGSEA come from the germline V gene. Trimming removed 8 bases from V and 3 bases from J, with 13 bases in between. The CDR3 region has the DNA TGCAGCTCCCGAAGGGTAAAAGAGACCCAGTACTTC. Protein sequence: CSSRRVKETQYF.

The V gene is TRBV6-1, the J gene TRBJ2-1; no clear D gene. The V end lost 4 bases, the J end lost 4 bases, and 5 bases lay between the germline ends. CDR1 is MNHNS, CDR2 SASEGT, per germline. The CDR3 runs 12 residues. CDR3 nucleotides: TGTGCCAGCAGTGTAGGTTACAATGAGCAGTTCTTC. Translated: CASSVGYNEQFF.

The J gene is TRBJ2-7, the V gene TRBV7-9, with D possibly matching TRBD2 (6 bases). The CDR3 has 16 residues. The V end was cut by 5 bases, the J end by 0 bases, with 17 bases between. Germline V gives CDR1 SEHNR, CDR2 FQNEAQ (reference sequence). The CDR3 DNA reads TGTGCCAGCAGCACTAGGAGGGACGGGAGCTCCTACGAGCAGTACTTC. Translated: CASSTRRDGSSYEQYF.

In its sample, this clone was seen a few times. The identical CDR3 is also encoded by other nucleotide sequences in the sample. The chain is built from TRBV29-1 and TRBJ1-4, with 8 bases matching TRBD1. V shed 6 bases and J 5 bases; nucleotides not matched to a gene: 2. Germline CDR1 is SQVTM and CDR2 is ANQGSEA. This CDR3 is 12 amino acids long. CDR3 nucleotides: TGCAGCGTCAGACAGGGGAATGAAAAACTGTTTTTT. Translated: CSVRQGNEKLFF.

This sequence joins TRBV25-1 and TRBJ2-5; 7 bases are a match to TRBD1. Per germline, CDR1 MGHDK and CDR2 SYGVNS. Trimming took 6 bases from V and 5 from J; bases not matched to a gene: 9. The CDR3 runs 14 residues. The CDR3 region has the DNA TGTGCCAGCAGCCCCGACAGGGTGAGGGAGACCCAGTACTTC. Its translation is CASSPDRVRETQYF.

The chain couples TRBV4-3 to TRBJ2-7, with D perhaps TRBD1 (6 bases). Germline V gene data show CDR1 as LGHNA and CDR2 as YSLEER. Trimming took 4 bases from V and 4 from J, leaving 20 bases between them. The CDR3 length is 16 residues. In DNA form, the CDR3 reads TGCGCCAGCAGCCGGACAGTTGGTAGATCGGGGTACGAGCAGTACTTC. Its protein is CASSRTVGRSGYEQYF.

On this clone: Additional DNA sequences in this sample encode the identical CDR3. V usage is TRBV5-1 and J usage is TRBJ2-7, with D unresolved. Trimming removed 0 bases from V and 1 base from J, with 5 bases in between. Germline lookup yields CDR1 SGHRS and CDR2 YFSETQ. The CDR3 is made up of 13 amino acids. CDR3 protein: CASSLVGSYEQYF. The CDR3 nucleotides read TGCGCCAGCAGCTTGGTGGGGTCCTACGAGCAGTACTTC. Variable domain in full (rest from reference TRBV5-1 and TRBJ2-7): KAGVTQTPRYLIKTRGQQVTLSCSPISGHRSVSWYQQTPGQGLQFLFEYFSETQRNKGNFPGRFSGRQFSNSRSEMNVSTLELGDSALYLCASSLVGSYEQYFGPGTRLTVT.

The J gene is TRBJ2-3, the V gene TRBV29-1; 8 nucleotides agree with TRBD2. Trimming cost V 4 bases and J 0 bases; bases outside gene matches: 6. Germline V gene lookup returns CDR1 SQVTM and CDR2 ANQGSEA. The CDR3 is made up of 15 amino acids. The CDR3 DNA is TGCAGCGTTGGTCTAGCGGGTATTAGCACAGATACGCAGTATTTT. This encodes CSVGLAGISTDTQYF.

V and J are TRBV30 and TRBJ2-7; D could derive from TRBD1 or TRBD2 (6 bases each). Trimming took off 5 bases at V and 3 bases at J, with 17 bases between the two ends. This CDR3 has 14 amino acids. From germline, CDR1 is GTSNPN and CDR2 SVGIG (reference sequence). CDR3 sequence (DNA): TGTGCCTGGCGAAGGGACGGAGGGGGCTACGAGCAGTACTTC. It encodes CAWRRDGGGYEQYF.

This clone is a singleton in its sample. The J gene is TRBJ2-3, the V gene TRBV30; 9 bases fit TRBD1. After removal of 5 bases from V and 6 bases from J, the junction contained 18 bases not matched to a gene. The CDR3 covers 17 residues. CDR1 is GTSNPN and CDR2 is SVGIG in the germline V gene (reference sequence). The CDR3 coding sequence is TGTGCCTGGGACATGGGAGCATTGGGACAGGGATCCGATACGCAGTATTTT. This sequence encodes CAWDMGALGQGSDTQYF.

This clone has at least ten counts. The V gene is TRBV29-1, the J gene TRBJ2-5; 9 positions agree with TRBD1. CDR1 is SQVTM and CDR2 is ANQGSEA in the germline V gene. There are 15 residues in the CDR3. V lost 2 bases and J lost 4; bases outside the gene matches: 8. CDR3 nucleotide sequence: TGCAGCGTTGAACAAAACAGGGGGCTACGAGAGACCCAGTACTTC. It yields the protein CSVEQNRGLRETQYF.

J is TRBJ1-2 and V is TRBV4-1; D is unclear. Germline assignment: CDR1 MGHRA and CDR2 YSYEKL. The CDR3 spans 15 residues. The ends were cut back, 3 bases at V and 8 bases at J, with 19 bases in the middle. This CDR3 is CASSQANWPTGGYTF. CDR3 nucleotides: TGCGCCAGCAGCCAGGCCAATTGGCCCACTGGGGGCTACACCTTC.

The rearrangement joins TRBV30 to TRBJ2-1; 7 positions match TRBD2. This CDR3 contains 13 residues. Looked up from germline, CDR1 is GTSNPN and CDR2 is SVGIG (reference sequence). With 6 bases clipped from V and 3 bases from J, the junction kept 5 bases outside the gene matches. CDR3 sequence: CACKRDYYNEQFF. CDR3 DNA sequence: TGTGCCTGTAAAAGGGACTACTACAATGAGCAGTTCTTC.

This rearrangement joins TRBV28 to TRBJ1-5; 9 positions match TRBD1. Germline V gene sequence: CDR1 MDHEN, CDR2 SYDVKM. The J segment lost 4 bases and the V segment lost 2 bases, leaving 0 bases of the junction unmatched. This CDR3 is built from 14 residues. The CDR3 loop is CASSLGTGNQPQHF. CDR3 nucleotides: TGTGCCAGCAGTTTAGGGACAGGGAATCAGCCCCAGCATTTT. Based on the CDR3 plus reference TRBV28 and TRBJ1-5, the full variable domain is DVKVTQSSRYLVKRTGEKVFLECVQDMDHENMFWYRQDPGLGLRLIYFSYDVKMKEKGDIPEGYSVSREKKERFSLILESASTNQTSMYLCASSLGTGNQPQHFGDGTRLSIL.

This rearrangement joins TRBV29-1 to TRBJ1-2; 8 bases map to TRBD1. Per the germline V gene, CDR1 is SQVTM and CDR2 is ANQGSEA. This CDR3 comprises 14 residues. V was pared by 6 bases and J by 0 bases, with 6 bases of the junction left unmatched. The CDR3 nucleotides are TGCAGCGTGGGGACAGGCCGCACTAACTATGGCTACACCTTC. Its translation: CSVGTGRTNYGYTF.

The CDR3 reads CASSLAERGSTDTQYF. In DNA, the CDR3 is TGTGCCAGCAGCTTGGCCGAGCGGGGGAGCACAGATACGCAGTATTTT. The chain employs TRBV5-4 and TRBJ2-3; 8 bases match TRBD2. Germline V lookup: CDR1 SGHNT, CDR2 YYREEE (reference sequence). This CDR3 contains 16 residues. V trimming: 0 bases; J trimming: 0 bases; junction bases outside the gene matches: 3.

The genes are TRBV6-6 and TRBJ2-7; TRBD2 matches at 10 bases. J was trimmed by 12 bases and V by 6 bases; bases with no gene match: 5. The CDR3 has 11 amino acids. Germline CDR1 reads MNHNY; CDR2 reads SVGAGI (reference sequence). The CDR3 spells CASRNSGGPYF. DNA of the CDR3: TGTGCCAGCAGAAATAGCGGGGGGCCGTACTTC.

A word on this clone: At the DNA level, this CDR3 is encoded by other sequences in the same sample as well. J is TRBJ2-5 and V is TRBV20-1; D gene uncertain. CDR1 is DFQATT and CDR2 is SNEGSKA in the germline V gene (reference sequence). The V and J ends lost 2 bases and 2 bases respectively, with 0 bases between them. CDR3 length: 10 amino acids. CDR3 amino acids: CSARQETQYF. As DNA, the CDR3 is TGCAGTGCTAGACAAGAGACCCAGTACTTC.